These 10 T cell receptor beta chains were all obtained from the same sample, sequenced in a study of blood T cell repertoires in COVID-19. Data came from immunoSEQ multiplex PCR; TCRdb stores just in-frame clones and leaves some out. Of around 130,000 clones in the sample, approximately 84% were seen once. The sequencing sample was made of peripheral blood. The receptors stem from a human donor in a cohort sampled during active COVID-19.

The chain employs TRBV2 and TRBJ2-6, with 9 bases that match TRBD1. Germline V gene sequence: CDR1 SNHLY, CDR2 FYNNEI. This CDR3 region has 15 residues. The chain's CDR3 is CVRGQGMSGANVLTF. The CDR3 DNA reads TGTGTGAGGGGACAGGGTATGTCTGGGGCCAACGTCCTGACTTTC.

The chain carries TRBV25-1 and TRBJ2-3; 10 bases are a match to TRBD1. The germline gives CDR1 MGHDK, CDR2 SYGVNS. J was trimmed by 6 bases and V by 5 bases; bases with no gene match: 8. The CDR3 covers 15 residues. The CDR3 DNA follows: TGTGCCAGCAGTCCCCGACAGGGGGCTGAGGATACGCAGTATTTT. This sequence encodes CASSPRQGAEDTQYF.

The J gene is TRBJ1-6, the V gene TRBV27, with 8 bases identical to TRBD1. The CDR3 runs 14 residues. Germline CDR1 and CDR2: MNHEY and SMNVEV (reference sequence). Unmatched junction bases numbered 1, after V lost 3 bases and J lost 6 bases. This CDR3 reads CASSLDRVNSPLHF. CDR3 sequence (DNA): TGTGCCAGCAGTTTGGACAGGGTTAATTCACCCCTCCACTTT.

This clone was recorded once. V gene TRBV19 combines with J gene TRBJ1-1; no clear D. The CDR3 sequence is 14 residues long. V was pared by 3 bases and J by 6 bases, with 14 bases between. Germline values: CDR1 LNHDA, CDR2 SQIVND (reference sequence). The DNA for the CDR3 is TGTGCCAGTAGTATTGACGGGGTGAGGGCTGAAGCTTTCTTT. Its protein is CASSIDGVRAEAFF.

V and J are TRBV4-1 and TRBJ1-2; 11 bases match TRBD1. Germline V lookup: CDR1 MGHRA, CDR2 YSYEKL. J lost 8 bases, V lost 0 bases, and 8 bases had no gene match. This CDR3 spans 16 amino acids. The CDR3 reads CASSQEGQGGKKGYTF. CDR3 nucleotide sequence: TGCGCCAGCAGCCAAGAGGGACAGGGGGGAAAGAAGGGCTACACCTTC.

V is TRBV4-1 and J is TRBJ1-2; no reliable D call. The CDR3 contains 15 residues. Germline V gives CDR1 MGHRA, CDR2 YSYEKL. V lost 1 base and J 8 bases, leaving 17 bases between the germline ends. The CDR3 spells CASSQADYDGVGYTF. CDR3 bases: TGCGCCAGCAGCCAAGCCGATTATGACGGGGTGGGCTACACCTTC.

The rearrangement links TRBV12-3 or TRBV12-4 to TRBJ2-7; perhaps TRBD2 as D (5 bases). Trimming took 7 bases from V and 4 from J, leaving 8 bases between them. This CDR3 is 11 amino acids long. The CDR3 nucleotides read TGTGCCAGCAAACGGGGATACGAGCAGTACTTC. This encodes CASKRGYEQYF.

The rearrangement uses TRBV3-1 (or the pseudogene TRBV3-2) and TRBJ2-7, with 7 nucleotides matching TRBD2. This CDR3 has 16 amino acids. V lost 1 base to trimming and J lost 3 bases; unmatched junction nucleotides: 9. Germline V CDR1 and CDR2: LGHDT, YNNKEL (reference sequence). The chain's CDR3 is CASSQGSGRGGYEQYF. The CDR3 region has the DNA TGTGCCAGCAGCCAAGGCAGTGGGCGCGGGGGCTACGAGCAGTACTTC.

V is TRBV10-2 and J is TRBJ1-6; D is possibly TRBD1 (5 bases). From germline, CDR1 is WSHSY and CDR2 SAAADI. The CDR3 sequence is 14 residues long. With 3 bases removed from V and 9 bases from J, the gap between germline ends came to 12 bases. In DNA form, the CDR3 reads TGCGCCAGCAGTGAAGTCCTAAGGGGTTCACCCCTCCACTTT. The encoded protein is CASSEVLRGSPLHF.

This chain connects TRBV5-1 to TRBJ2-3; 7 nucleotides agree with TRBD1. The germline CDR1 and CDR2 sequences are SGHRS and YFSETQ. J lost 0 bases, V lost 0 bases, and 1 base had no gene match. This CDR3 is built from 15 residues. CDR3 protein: CASSLDRGSTDTQYF. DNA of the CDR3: TGCGCCAGCAGCTTGGACAGGGGTAGCACAGATACGCAGTATTTT.